These 9 T cell receptor beta chains were all obtained from the same sample, sequenced in a study of blood T cell repertoires in COVID-19. Measured with immunoSEQ multiplex PCR; TCRdb has only the in-frame clones, and not every one. The sample has 250,000 to 300,000 clones, about nine tenths seen once. The sequencing input was PBMCs or T cells enriched from blood (not recorded which). These receptors were obtained from a man between 18 and 29 years old who had recovered from COVID-19.

The chain employs TRBV7-9 and TRBJ1-5; perhaps TRBD1 as D (6 bases). Germline values: CDR1 SEHNR, CDR2 FQNEAQ (reference sequence). CDR3 length: 16 amino acids. V was pared by 5 bases and J by 0 bases, with 14 bases between. CDR3 nucleotides: TGTGCCAGCAGCCTACCGACAGGATATAGCAATCAGCCCCAGCATTTT. Amino acids: CASSLPTGYSNQPQHF.

The chain combines TRBV6-1 with TRBJ2-7; D remains unclear. V lost 3 bases and J lost 1, with 13 bases in between. The CDR3 has 15 amino acids. Germline lookup yields CDR1 MNHNS and CDR2 SASEGT. In DNA, the CDR3 is TGTGCCAGCAGTGAGGCGGCGTCGGGTTCCTACGAGCAGTACTTC. Amino acids: CASSEAASGSYEQYF.

The chain carries TRBV19 and TRBJ2-1; unclear D gene. This CDR3 contains 16 residues. With 3 bases removed from V and 13 bases from J, the gap between germline ends came to 25 bases. The germline V gene encodes CDR1 LNHDA and CDR2 SQIVND (reference sequence). This CDR3 is CASSISAVGPGHYQFF. The CDR3 DNA is TGTGCCAGTAGTATTTCGGCGGTCGGCCCCGGCCATTATCAGTTCTTC.

J is TRBJ1-2 and V is TRBV10-1; 7 nucleotides align to TRBD1. The CDR3 totals 15 residues. The V gene's germline CDR1 is WNHNN and CDR2 SYGVQD (reference sequence). V gave up 6 bases and J gave up 2 bases; unmatched junction bases: 9. DNA of the CDR3: TGCGCCAGCAGCGCCGGGACAGACCTGAACTATGGCTACACCTTC. It translates to CASSAGTDLNYGYTF.

The chain combines TRBV5-1 with TRBJ2-1, with 8 nucleotides matching TRBD1. The trim removed 7 bases at V and 2 bases at J, leaving 8 bases unmatched. The length of the CDR3 is 15 residues. The germline V gene encodes CDR1 SGHRS and CDR2 YFSETQ. In nucleotides, the CDR3 is TGCGCCAGCGCCAGGGGGCAGGCGGCCTACAATGAGCAGTTCTTC. Protein product: CASARGQAAYNEQFF.

The chain joins TRBV2 to TRBJ2-2, with 8 nucleotides matching TRBD2. Germline assignment: CDR1 SNHLY and CDR2 FYNNEI. Trimming removed 3 bases from V and 8 bases from J; junction bases left unmatched: 8. The CDR3 contains 15 residues. Written as DNA, the CDR3 is TGTGCCAGCAGTGATAGAGCGGGGGAAGGGGGGGAGCTGTTTTTT. Its protein is CASSDRAGEGGELFF. The complete variable domain, with remaining parts taken from reference TRBV2 and TRBJ2-2, reads EPEVTQTPSHQVTQMGQEVILRCVPISNHLYFYWYRQILGQKVEFLVSFYNNEISEKSEIFDDQFSVERPDGSNFTLKIRSTKLEDSAMYFCASSDRAGEGGELFFGEGSRLTVL.

The chain combines TRBV3-1 (or the pseudogene TRBV3-2) with TRBJ2-3; 11 bases line up with TRBD2. The CDR3 has 18 amino acids. Germline V lookup: CDR1 LGHDT, CDR2 YNNKEL (reference sequence). V dropped 0 bases and J dropped 6; count of bases not matched to a gene: 11. In nucleotides, the CDR3 is TGTGCCAGCAGCCAAGATAGGCTAGCGGGGGGATCGGCCGATACGCAGTATTTT. As protein: CASSQDRLAGGSADTQYF.

The table lists this clone with a few counts. This rearrangement joins TRBV2 to TRBJ2-1, with 7 bases matching TRBD1. The CDR3 is made up of 15 amino acids. CDR1 and CDR2 (germline): SNHLY, FYNNEI. V lost 1 base and J lost 4; bases outside the gene matches: 4. The CDR3 sequence is CASSEVTGRYNEQFF. As DNA, the CDR3 is TGTGCCAGCAGTGAAGTGACAGGGAGATACAATGAGCAGTTCTTC.

The chain employs TRBV5-1 and TRBJ1-4; perhaps TRBD1 as D (6 bases). The CDR3 is 14 amino acids. The V and J ends lost 7 bases and 8 bases respectively, with 18 bases between them. CDR1 and CDR2 from the germline V gene are SGHRS and YFSETQ. CDR3 protein: CASRLAGAQEKLFF. The CDR3 nucleotides are TGCGCCAGCCGACTTGCGGGGGCACAGGAAAAACTGTTTTTT.